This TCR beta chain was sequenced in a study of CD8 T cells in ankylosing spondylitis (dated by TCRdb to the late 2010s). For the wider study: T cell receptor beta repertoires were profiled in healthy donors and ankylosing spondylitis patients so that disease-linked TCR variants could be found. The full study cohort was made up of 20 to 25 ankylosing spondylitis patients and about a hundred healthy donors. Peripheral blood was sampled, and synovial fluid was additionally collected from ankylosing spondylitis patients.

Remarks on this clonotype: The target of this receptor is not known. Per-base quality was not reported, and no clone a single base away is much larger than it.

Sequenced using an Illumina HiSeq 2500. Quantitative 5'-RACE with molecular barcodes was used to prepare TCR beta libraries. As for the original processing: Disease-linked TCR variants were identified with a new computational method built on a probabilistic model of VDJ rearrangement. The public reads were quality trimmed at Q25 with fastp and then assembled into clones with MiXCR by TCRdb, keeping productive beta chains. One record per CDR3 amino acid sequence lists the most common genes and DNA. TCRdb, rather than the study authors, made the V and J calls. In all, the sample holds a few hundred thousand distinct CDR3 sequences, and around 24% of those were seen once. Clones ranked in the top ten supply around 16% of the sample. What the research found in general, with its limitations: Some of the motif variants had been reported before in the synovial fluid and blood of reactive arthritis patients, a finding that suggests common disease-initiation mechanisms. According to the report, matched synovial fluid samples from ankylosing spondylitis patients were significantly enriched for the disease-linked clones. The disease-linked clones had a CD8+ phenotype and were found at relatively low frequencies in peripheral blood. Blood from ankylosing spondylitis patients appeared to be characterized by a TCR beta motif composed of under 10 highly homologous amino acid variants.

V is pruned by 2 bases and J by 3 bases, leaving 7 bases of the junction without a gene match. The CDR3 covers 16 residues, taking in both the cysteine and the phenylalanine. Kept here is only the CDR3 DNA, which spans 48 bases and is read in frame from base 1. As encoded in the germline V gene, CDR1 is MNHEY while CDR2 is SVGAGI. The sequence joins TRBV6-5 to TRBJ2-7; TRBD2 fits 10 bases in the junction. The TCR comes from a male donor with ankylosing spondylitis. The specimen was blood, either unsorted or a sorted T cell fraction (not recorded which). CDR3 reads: CASSYEASGRFYEQYF. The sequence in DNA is TGTGCCAGCAGTTACGAGGCTAGCGGGAGATTCTACGAGCAGTACTTC.